The clone carrying this T cell receptor (beta chain) has more than one count but fewer than ten. Its target is not known. This sample is part of a study of response to subunit inactivated influenza vaccine. The study's findings and limits: The authors suggested that few new T cells are recruited per seasonal influenza vaccination.

Looked up from germline, CDR1 is SGHTA and CDR2 is FQGNSA. CDR3 length equals 12 residues. V was cut by 4 bases and J by 1 base, with 4 bases left in between. TCRdb reprocessed the RT-PCR reads via MiXCR and lists one record per CDR3 protein. The data show under 550,000 distinct CDR3 sequences, 7.6% seen once. This receptor was identified in a man aged 50 to 69 who received an inactivated influenza vaccine. The specimen comprised PBMCs from blood, sampled approximately 25 months after vaccination. The rearrangement uses TRBV7-2 and TRBJ2-5; the D is unclear. The CDR3 reads CASSSTQETQYF. For the CDR3, the DNA is TGTGCCAGCAGCTCAACCCAAGAGACCCAGTACTTC.